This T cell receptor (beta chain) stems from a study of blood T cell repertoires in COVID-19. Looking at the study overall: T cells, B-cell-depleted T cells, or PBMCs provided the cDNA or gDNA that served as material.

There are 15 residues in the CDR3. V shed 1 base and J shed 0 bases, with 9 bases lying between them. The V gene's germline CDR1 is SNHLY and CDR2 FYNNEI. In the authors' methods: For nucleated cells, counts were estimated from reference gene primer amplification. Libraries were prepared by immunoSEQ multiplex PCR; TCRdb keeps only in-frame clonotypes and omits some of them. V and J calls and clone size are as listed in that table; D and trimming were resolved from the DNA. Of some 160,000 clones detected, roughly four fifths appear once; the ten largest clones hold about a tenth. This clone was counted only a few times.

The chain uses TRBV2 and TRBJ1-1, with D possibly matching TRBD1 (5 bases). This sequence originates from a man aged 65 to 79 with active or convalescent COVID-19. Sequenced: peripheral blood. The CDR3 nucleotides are TGTGCCAGCAGTGAAGTGGGGCGCGTGAACACTGAAGCTTTCTTT. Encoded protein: CASSEVGRVNTEAFF.